Sequencing of this TCR beta chain was carried out in a study of blood T cell repertoires in COVID-19. Study-level background: Material from acute and convalescent COVID-19 was sourced from the United States, Italy and Spain. T cells, B-cell-depleted T cells, or PBMCs provided the cDNA or gDNA that served as material.

Authors' processing steps: Amplifying reference gene primers gave estimates of nucleated cell counts. The table came from immunoSEQ multiplex PCR; TCRdb's copy has only in-frame clones and leaves some out. The DNA was the basis for D and trimming; V, J and clone size are from that table. The profile covers under 200,000 clones, with 85% appearing a single time and under 6.5% taken by the ten largest. V lost 2 bases, J lost 2 bases, and 13 bases lay in between. Germline CDR1 reads MNHNS; CDR2 reads SASEGT. This CDR3 spans 15 amino acids. J is TRBJ2-7 and V is TRBV6-1, with D unclear. The sequence was collected from a woman between 45 and 60 years old with COVID-19, enrolled during active disease. Sequencing used peripheral blood. CDR3 in amino acids: CASSESVPAAYEQYF. CDR3 bases: TGTGCCAGCAGTGAATCGGTCCCGGCGGCCTACGAGCAGTACTTC.